This TCR beta chain was profiled in a study of regulatory T cells in long-lasting Graves disease. Trimming stripped 9 bases from V and 3 bases from J, with 11 bases between. The CDR3 length is 12 residues. The germline CDR1 and CDR2 sequences are LGHDT and YNNKEL (reference sequence). Time point: persistent/refractory GD, antithyroid drugs over 5 years with positive TRAb. Preparation of the TCR library used RNA extracted from PBMCs. Whole-study findings and limits: Those with persistent Graves' had less TCR diversity than newly diagnosed patients.

Libraries of TCR beta came from iRepertoire HTBI primers plus Arm-PCR of CDR3 regions. TCRdb re-called the multiplex PCR reads with MiXCR, one entry per CDR3 protein. The sample carries about 430,000 distinct CDR3 sequences, 21% recorded once. This clonotype was counted a few times. As yet, its antigen is unknown. This chain connects TRBV3-1 to TRBJ1-1, with unresolved D. This TCR was recovered from a female donor with Graves disease. The starting material was peripheral blood mononuclear cells (PBMCs), obtained when the disease was refractory, from a patient treated with antithyroid drugs. The CDR3 nucleotides are TGTGCCAGTAAACAGAAATACACTGAAGCTTTCTTT. This sequence encodes CASKQKYTEAFF. Combining the CDR3 with reference TRBV3-1 and TRBJ1-1 gives the whole variable domain DTAVSQTPKYLVTQMGNDKSIKCEQNLGHDTMYWYKQDSKKFLKIMFSYNNKELIINETVPNRFSPKSPDKAHLNLHINSLELGDSAVYFCASKQKYTEAFFGQGTRLTVV.